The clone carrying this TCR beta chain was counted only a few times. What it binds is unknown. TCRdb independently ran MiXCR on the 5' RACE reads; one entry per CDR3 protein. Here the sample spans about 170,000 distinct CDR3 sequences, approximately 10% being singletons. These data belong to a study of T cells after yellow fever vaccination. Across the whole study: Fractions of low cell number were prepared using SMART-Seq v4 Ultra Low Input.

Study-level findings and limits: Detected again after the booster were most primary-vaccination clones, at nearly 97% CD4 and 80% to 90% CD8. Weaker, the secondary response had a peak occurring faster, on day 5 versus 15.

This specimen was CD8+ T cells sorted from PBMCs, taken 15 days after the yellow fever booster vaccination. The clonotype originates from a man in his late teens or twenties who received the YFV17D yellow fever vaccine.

CDR3 residues: CASSYDGGPYEQYF. CDR3 sequence (DNA): TGTGCCAGCAGTTACGACGGCGGGCCCTACGAGCAGTACTTC. The chain has TRBV6-5 and TRBJ2-7; possibly TRBD2 for D (5 bases). Germline-derived CDR1 and CDR2 are MNHEY and SVGAGI. V gave up 2 bases and J gave up 2 bases, with 10 bases separating them. CDR3 length: 14 residues.